Shown below are 17 T cell receptor beta chains from a single sample sequenced in a study of blood T cell repertoires in COVID-19. Data came from immunoSEQ multiplex PCR; TCRdb stores just in-frame clones and leaves some out. The sample lists under 200,000 clones, more than 70% seen once, with just under 2.5% in the top ten. What was sequenced was peripheral blood. The receptors come from a middle-aged man with active or convalescent COVID-19.

V and J are TRBV7-9 and TRBJ2-6; TRBD1 aligns across 7 bases. V was pared by 6 bases and J by 1 base, with 9 bases of the junction left unmatched. In germline, CDR1 is SEHNR, CDR2 FQNEAQ (reference sequence). This CDR3 is 17 amino acids long. CDR3 sequence reads: CASRLGGFRSGANVLTF. DNA for the CDR3: TGTGCCAGCAGACTAGGGGGCTTTAGGTCTGGGGCCAACGTCCTGACTTTC.

The chain uses TRBV7-2 and TRBJ2-3, with D unresolved. Germline lookup yields CDR1 SGHTA and CDR2 FQGNSA. Trimming removed 1 base at V and 2 bases at J, with 10 bases between. The CDR3 length is 15 residues. The CDR3 here is CASSLGAAPTDTQYF. The CDR3 DNA reads TGTGCCAGCAGCTTAGGGGCAGCACCCACAGATACGCAGTATTTT.

In its sample, this clone was seen a few times. This chain links TRBV4-1 with TRBJ1-2; TRBD1 might be the D (6 bases). The CDR3 has 13 amino acids. Trimming cost V 4 bases and J 6 bases, with 12 bases left between them. Germline assignment: CDR1 MGHRA and CDR2 YSYEKL. CDR3 sequence reads: CASSRPAGDGYTF. The CDR3, as DNA: TGCGCCAGCAGCCGCCCCGCAGGGGATGGCTACACCTTC.

Written as DNA, the CDR3 is TGTGCCAGCAGAAAAGAACAAGTACATGGTGAGCAGTTCTTC. Translating it yields CASRKEQVHGEQFF. The rearrangement links TRBV28 to TRBJ2-1; D is unclear. The germline V gene encodes CDR1 MDHEN and CDR2 SYDVKM. Trimming removed 6 bases at V and 9 bases at J, with 18 bases between. The CDR3 contains 14 residues.

This clone has more than one count but fewer than ten. This rearrangement joins TRBV14 to TRBJ1-2; possible D gene TRBD1, 5 bases. Germline CDR1 is SGHDN and CDR2 is FVKESK. Trimming took 1 base from V and 8 from J, leaving 14 bases between them. This CDR3 has 14 residues. The CDR3 sequence is CASSQGSGFIGYTF. CDR3 coding DNA: TGTGCCAGCAGCCAAGGGTCAGGGTTTATAGGCTACACCTTC. The variable domain in full, completed from reference TRBV14 and TRBJ1-2, reads EAGVTQFPSHSVIEKGQTVTLRCDPISGHDNLYWYRRVMGKEIKFLLHFVKESKQDESGMPNNRFLAERTGGTYSTLKVQPAELEDSGVYFCASSQGSGFIGYTFGSGTRLTVV.

This clone was recorded a few times. The genes are TRBV27 and TRBJ1-2; D is unclear. V was shortened by 8 bases and J by 7 bases, with 20 bases between the two germline ends. The germline V gene encodes CDR1 MNHEY and CDR2 SMNVEV (reference sequence). CDR3 length: 14 residues. CDR3 in amino acids: CASGLLGGILGYTF. DNA of the CDR3: TGTGCCAGCGGACTTTTGGGTGGGATCCTTGGCTACACCTTC.

This sequence joins TRBV28 and TRBJ1-5; D remains ambiguous. The germline V and J ends were trimmed by 5 bases and 4 bases, with 21 bases remaining between them. Germline CDR1 MDHEN, CDR2 SYDVKM. The CDR3 sequence is 17 residues long. CDR3 DNA sequence: TGTGCCAGCAGTGAACCGGGTCCTTTAGGTGGTAATCAGCCCCAGCATTTT. Amino acids: CASSEPGPLGGNQPQHF.

The chain couples TRBV6-5 to TRBJ1-2; D perhaps matches TRBD1 (6 bases). Germline CDR1 reads MNHEY; CDR2 reads SVGAGI. V shed 5 bases and J shed 7 bases, with 14 bases lying between them. The CDR3 is 13 amino acids. The CDR3 DNA reads TGTGCCAGCAGTCCTACCGGGACATCTGGCTACACCTTC. Amino acids: CASSPTGTSGYTF.

The CDR3 protein is CAWSPSGVAIEQFF. Written as DNA, the CDR3 is TGTGCCTGGAGCCCTAGCGGGGTGGCTATTGAGCAGTTCTTC. The rearrangement links TRBV30 to TRBJ2-1, with 9 bases aligning to TRBD2. Germline V gene lookup returns CDR1 GTSNPN and CDR2 SVGIG (reference sequence). J lost 9 bases, V lost 3 bases, and 9 bases had no gene match. This CDR3 has 14 residues.

In its sample, this clone was seen a few times. The chain recombines TRBV12-3 or TRBV12-4 with TRBJ1-2; D might be TRBD1 (6 bases). This CDR3 has 13 amino acids. Trimming pared 6 bases from V and 3 bases from J, leaving 11 bases between. Here the CDR3 reads CASSTNRDYGYTF. The CDR3 region has the DNA TGTGCCAGCAGCACTAACAGGGACTATGGCTACACCTTC.

J is TRBJ2-1 and V is TRBV3-1 (or the pseudogene TRBV3-2), with 10 bases aligning to TRBD1. J gave up 7 bases and V 4 bases, and 10 bases lay outside the gene matches. This CDR3 is 16 amino acids long. CDR1 LGHDT and CDR2 YNNKEL come from the germline V gene (reference sequence). The CDR3 DNA reads TGTGCCAGCAGCCCTCGGACAGGGGGAGGCTGGAATGAGCAGTTCTTC. The encoded protein is CASSPRTGGGWNEQFF.

Here the CDR3 DNA reads TGCGCCAGCAGCTTTAACAGGGATAGCTCCTACAATGAGCAGTTCTTC. Translating gives CASSFNRDSSYNEQFF. V and J are TRBV5-1 and TRBJ2-1; the D gene is possibly TRBD1 (6 bases). Per germline, CDR1 SGHRS and CDR2 YFSETQ. V was trimmed by 2 bases and J by 0 bases, leaving 12 bases between them. This CDR3 is built from 16 residues.

The genes are TRBV6-6 and TRBJ1-5; D not resolved. Germline CDR1 and CDR2: MNHNY and SVGAGI (reference sequence). This CDR3 spans 13 amino acids. The germline V and J ends were trimmed by 6 bases and 4 bases, with 10 bases remaining between them. The CDR3 sequence is CASRHTENQPQHF. CDR3 DNA sequence: TGTGCCAGCAGACACACGGAGAATCAGCCCCAGCATTTT.

V gene TRBV4-2 combines with J gene TRBJ1-2; D uncertain. V gave up 5 bases and J gave up 2 bases, with 15 bases separating them. CDR3 length equals 15 residues. The germline gives CDR1 LGHNA, CDR2 YNFKEQ. CDR3 residues: CASSSPGGENYGYTF. Written as DNA, the CDR3 is TGTGCCAGCAGCTCTCCTGGCGGGGAGAACTATGGCTACACCTTC.

This clone was counted a single time. The V and J genes are TRBV29-1 and TRBJ2-5; D perhaps matches TRBD1 (6 bases). Between the trimmed V and J ends, which lost 7 bases and 7 bases, there was a span of 19 bases. This CDR3 is 13 amino acids long. Germline CDR1 reads SQVTM; CDR2 reads ANQGSEA. The CDR3 sequence is CSAETGRGGTQYF. DNA for the CDR3: TGCAGCGCCGAAACAGGGAGAGGGGGGACCCAGTACTTC. Complete variable domain (other parts from reference TRBV29-1 and TRBJ2-5): SAVISQKPSRDICQRGTSLTIQCQVDSQVTMMFWYRQQPGQSLTLIATANQGSEATYESGFVIDKFPISRPNLTFSTLTVSNMSPEDSSIYLCSAETGRGGTQYFGPGTRLLVL.

The V call is TRBV28, the J call TRBJ1-1, with D maybe TRBD1 (5 bases). The CDR3 spans 12 residues. The germline V gene encodes CDR1 MDHEN and CDR2 SYDVKM. Trimming took off 2 bases at V and 11 bases at J, with 12 bases between the two ends. In DNA, the CDR3 is TGTGCCAGCAGTTTAACCCCAGGGTCCGCTTTCTTT. Translating it yields CASSLTPGSAFF.

This CDR3 reads CASSLTSRGPETQYF. CDR3 bases: TGTGCCAGCAGCCTGACTAGCAGGGGCCCCGAGACCCAGTACTTC. V is TRBV27 and J is TRBJ2-5, with D tentatively TRBD2 (7 bases). In germline, CDR1 is MNHEY, CDR2 SMNVEV (reference sequence). V was trimmed by 6 bases and J by 5 bases, leaving 19 bases between them. CDR3 length: 15 amino acids.